This T cell receptor beta chain stems from a study of blood T cell repertoires in COVID-19. Overall study: There were acute and convalescent COVID-19 samples, and they came from the United States, Italy and Spain. Sample material is recorded as cDNA or gDNA derived from T cells, B-cell-depleted T cells, or PBMCs.

Original analysis: Amplification of reference gene primers provided the estimated nucleated cell counts. The table came from immunoSEQ multiplex PCR; TCRdb's copy has only in-frame clones and leaves some out. That table furnishes V, J and clone size, whereas the DNA furnished D and trimming. The sample contains some 200,000 clones, about 93% of which appear only once. This CDR3 contains 13 residues. V dropped 4 bases and J dropped 2 bases, with 8 bases sitting between them. Germline-derived CDR1 and CDR2 are LNHDA and SQIVND (reference sequence). The sequenced material came from peripheral blood. The chain combines TRBV19 with TRBJ1-1; D remains ambiguous. The sequence was collected from a man aged 45-60 years with acute or convalescent COVID-19. The CDR3 spells CASSSRINTEAFF. The DNA of the CDR3 is TGTGCCAGTAGTAGTCGTATTAACACTGAAGCTTTCTTT.